Given below is one T cell receptor beta chain in context. In the PCR, 60 Vbeta and 13 Jbeta primers were used. Some clones are missing from TCRdb's copy, which holds only in-frame ones; the method was immunoSEQ multiplex PCR. Of roughly 130,000 clones in the sample, around three quarters were seen once. This entry is derived from a study of cytomegalovirus exposure and HLA in healthy donors. The sequencing input was PBMCs. This sequence originates from a young man in good health and CMV-seronegative.

The chain's CDR3 is CASSRTSGSLPFF. The CDR3, as DNA: TGTGCCAGCAGTCGGACTAGCGGGAGTTTGCCGTTCTTC. This chain uses TRBV6-5 with TRBJ2-1; 13 nucleotides agree with TRBD2. The CDR3 sequence is 13 residues long. The germline gives CDR1 MNHEY, CDR2 SVGAGI. J was trimmed by 15 bases and V by 5 bases; bases with no gene match: 7.